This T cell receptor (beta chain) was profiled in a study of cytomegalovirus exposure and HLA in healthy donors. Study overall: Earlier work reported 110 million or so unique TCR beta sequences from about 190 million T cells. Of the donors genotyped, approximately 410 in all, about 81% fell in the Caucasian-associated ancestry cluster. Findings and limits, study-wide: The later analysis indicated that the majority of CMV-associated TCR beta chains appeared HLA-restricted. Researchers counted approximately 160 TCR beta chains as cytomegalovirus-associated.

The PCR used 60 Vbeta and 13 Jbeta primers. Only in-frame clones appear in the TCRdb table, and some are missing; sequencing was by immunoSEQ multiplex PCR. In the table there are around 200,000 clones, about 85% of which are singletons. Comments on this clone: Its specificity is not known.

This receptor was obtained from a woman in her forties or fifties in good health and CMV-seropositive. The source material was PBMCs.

The CDR3 here is CASSNLNTEAFF. CDR3 bases: TGTGCCAGTTCTAACTTGAACACTGAAGCTTTCTTT. The chain couples TRBV19 to TRBJ1-1; no clear D. V was cut by 8 bases and J by 0 bases, with 7 bases left in between. Germline V gene sequence: CDR1 LNHDA, CDR2 SQIVND (reference sequence). The CDR3 totals 12 residues.